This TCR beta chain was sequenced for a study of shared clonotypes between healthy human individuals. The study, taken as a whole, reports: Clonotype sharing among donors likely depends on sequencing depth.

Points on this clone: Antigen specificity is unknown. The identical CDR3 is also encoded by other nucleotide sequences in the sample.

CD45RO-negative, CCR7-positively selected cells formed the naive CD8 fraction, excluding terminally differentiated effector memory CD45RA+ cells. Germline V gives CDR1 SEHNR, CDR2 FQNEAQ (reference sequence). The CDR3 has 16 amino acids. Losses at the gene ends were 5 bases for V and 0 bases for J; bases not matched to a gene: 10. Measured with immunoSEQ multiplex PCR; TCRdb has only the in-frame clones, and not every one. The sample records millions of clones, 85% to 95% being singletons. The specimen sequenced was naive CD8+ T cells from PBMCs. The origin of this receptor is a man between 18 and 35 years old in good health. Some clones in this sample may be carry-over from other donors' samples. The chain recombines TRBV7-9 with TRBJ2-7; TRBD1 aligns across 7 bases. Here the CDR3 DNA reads TGTGCCAGCAGCCCTAGACAGGGTTGGGACTCCTACGAGCAGTACTTC. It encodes CASSPRQGWDSYEQYF.